Each of the 12 T cell receptor beta chains below was sequenced from the same sample in a study of cytomegalovirus exposure and HLA in healthy donors. The protocol was immunoSEQ multiplex PCR, while the TCRdb copy is restricted to in-frame clones and leaves out a portion. The sample consists of about 200,000 clones, roughly 86% of them appearing once. The sequencing sample was made of PBMCs. These receptors originate from a woman under 30 in good health and CMV-seronegative.

The V and J genes are TRBV29-1 and TRBJ2-3, with 8 bases lining up with TRBD1. Trimming at V came to 3 bases and at J to 1 base, leaving 18 bases not matched to a gene. The CDR3 has 19 amino acids. The germline V gene encodes CDR1 SQVTM and CDR2 ANQGSEA. As DNA, the CDR3 is TGCAGCGTTGAGTTCCCGGGAAGCCGGAAGACAGGGGGCACAGATACGCAGTATTTT. As protein: CSVEFPGSRKTGGTDTQYF.

The chain links TRBV18 to TRBJ1-5, with 7 positions matching TRBD1. The trim removed 3 bases at V and 3 bases at J, leaving 5 bases unmatched. Germline CDR1 KGHSH, CDR2 LQKENI. This CDR3 spans 15 amino acids. The CDR3: CASSPQDRANQPQHF. In nucleotides, the CDR3 is TGTGCCAGCTCACCTCAAGACAGGGCCAATCAGCCCCAGCATTTT.

The CDR3 spells CSVEDGGVRHPGGYTF. CDR3 bases: TGCAGCGTTGAAGATGGGGGGGTCAGGCACCCCGGTGGCTACACCTTC. The chain links TRBV29-1 to TRBJ1-2; possibly TRBD1 for D (5 bases). This CDR3 contains 16 residues. The V end was cut by 0 bases, the J end by 7 bases, with 21 bases between. The V gene's germline CDR1 is SQVTM and CDR2 ANQGSEA.

This clone was seen just once. V usage is TRBV15 and J usage is TRBJ2-3; TRBD2 matches at 10 bases. Germline CDR1 is LNHNV and CDR2 is YYDKDF (reference sequence). The CDR3 has 16 residues. The ends lost 1 base at V and 2 bases at J; junction bases unmatched: 3. The CDR3 coding sequence is TGTGCCACCAGCAGAGTAGCGGGGGGAAACACAGATACGCAGTATTTT. Translated, it gives CATSRVAGGNTDTQYF. Using reference TRBV15 and TRBJ2-3 for the parts outside the CDR3, the full variable domain is DAMVIQNPRYQVTQFGKPVTLSCSQTLNHNVMYWYQQKSSQAPKLLFHYYDKDFNNEADTPDNFQSRRPNTSFCFLDIRSPGLGDTAMYLCATSRVAGGNTDTQYFGPGTRLTVL.

The chain is built from TRBV28 and TRBJ2-7; 7 bases agree with TRBD2. The V and J ends lost 9 bases and 7 bases, in that order; junction bases with no gene match: 15. Germline loops: CDR1 MDHEN, CDR2 SYDVKM. The CDR3 extends over 14 amino acids. The chain's CDR3 is CASAGGTTIGEQYF. The CDR3, as DNA: TGTGCCAGTGCGGGTGGGACTACGATCGGGGAGCAGTACTTC. Using reference TRBV28 and TRBJ2-7 for the parts outside the CDR3, the full variable domain is DVKVTQSSRYLVKRTGEKVFLECVQDMDHENMFWYRQDPGLGLRLIYFSYDVKMKEKGDIPEGYSVSREKKERFSLILESASTNQTSMYLCASAGGTTIGEQYFGPGTRLTVT.

V gene TRBV14 combines with J gene TRBJ2-1, with 9 bases lining up with TRBD1. This CDR3 is built from 17 residues. The germline V gene has CDR1 SGHDN and CDR2 FVKESK. After removal of 0 bases from V and 7 bases from J, the junction contained 10 bases not matched to a gene. CDR3 in DNA: TGTGCCAGCAGCCAAGATCTCGGGACAGGGACGCGGAATGAGCAGTTCTTC. This sequence encodes CASSQDLGTGTRNEQFF.

This clone showed up just once. This chain connects TRBV6-5 to TRBJ2-7; perhaps TRBD2 as D (6 bases). This CDR3 is 13 amino acids long. The germline CDR1 and CDR2 sequences are MNHEY and SVGAGI. Trimming left V 8 bases short and J 2 bases short, with 13 bases between. The CDR3 loop is CASGRPTTYEQYF. The CDR3 nucleotides read TGTGCCAGCGGGAGGCCCACAACCTACGAGCAGTACTTC.

The chain couples TRBV28 to TRBJ1-2; D is undetermined. The CDR3 has 10 amino acids. Trimming left V 10 bases short and J 0 bases short, with 3 bases between. CDR1 MDHEN and CDR2 SYDVKM come from the germline V gene. The CDR3 here is CATANYGYTF. The CDR3 region has the DNA TGTGCCACAGCTAACTATGGCTACACCTTC.

The V gene is TRBV5-1, the J gene TRBJ2-5, with D unresolved. Germline V CDR1 and CDR2: SGHRS, YFSETQ. This CDR3 has 16 amino acids. V was shortened by 2 bases and J by 5 bases, with 19 bases between the two germline ends. The DNA for the CDR3 is TGCGCCAGCAGCTTCCACACGAGGCGCCACGGGGAGACCCAGTACTTC. As protein: CASSFHTRRHGETQYF.

The V and J genes are TRBV29-1 and TRBJ1-1; tentatively, D is TRBD1 (5 bases). Germline V CDR1 and CDR2: SQVTM, ANQGSEA. The CDR3 has 13 residues. V lost 6 bases to trimming and J lost 3 bases, with 14 bases between them. DNA of the CDR3: TGCAGCGTCTGGGACGCGGGGGACACTGAAGCTTTCTTT. This translates into CSVWDAGDTEAFF.

The chain is built from TRBV29-1 and TRBJ1-2; perhaps TRBD1 as D (6 bases). The CDR3 extends over 12 amino acids. V gave up 6 bases and J gave up 1 base, with 9 bases separating them. Per germline, CDR1 SQVTM and CDR2 ANQGSEA. The CDR3 nucleotides read TGCAGCGTAGGGGACAATAACTATGGCTACACCTTC. Protein product: CSVGDNNYGYTF.

Of note for this clone: The sample has other DNA sequences that encode this CDR3 too. This chain uses TRBV5-1 with TRBJ2-5; D call uncertain. This CDR3 comprises 13 residues. V dropped 0 bases and J dropped 2 bases, with 5 bases sitting between them. The germline V gene encodes CDR1 SGHRS and CDR2 YFSETQ. The CDR3 DNA sequence: TGCGCCAGCAGCTTGGGGCAGCAAGAGACCCAGTACTTC. Protein: CASSLGQQETQYF.